This T cell receptor beta chain was identified during a study of T-cell memory formation after mild COVID-19 (dated by TCRdb to 2020 to 2022). Notes on the research overall: TCR sequence clusters from the two donors were largely donor specific. Longitudinal TCRalpha and TCRbeta repertoire sequencing tracked T-cell clones expanding and contracting after mild COVID-19 in a couple of donors. Two young, previously healthy adult volunteers made up the cohort, one male and one female.

Ficoll-Paque density gradient centrifugation was the method used to isolate PBMCs. What the work shows at the level of the full study, not this receptor alone: Only a couple of mild cases were covered by the study, and larger cohorts that include severe cases with pre-infection samples were considered necessary. Clones contracting from day 15 to 85 had balanced CD4/CD8 phenotypes, while a second wave expanding from day 15 to 37 was biased towards CD4+. Some responding clones were detected in pre-infection memory, which suggested that pre-existing cross-reactive memory T cells had joined the SARS-CoV-2 response. The second-wave clones that peaked on day 37 were not confirmed to be SARS-CoV-2 specific. Contracting CD4+ clones appeared mostly in the CM and EM memory subsets, whereas CD8+ clones were enriched in EMRA.

Sequenced on an Illumina NovaSeq 6000. cDNA libraries for TCRalpha and TCRbeta were prepared by 5'RACE using constant-segment primers, with sample barcodes and unique molecular identifiers added. Trizol reagent was used to extract RNA from every sample. The libraries were amplified in two PCR steps, and the second step added a second sample barcode and Illumina TruSeq adapters. The libraries were sequenced on an Illumina NovaSeq using 2 x 150 bp paired-end reads. The authors' analysis ran thus. Demultiplexing of reads and collapsing into UMI-guided consensus sequences were performed with migec v1.2.7. Using mixcr v2.1.11, UMI consensuses were aligned to TRA and TRB V and J templates and then assembled into clonotypes. A clonotype was counted as expanded or contracted only when both edgeR and NoisET called the clonotype significant, with the noise models trained on biological replicates. For edgeR calls, the cutoffs were a false discovery rate-adjusted p below 0.01 and a log2 fold-change threshold of 1. PCA with hierarchical clustering of max-normalized trajectories of the 1000 most abundant clonotypes was used as exploratory dynamics analysis. The CD4 or CD8 phenotype of responding clones was assigned using the separately sequenced CD4+ and CD8+ repertoires. The public sequencing data were trimmed at Q25 with fastp and processed into clonotypes with MiXCR by TCRdb, which kept only in-frame beta chains. Rows matching on CDR3 protein sequence are summarized as one entry with the most common DNA and genes. Clone size and V and J calls follow TCRdb, not the original study. The sample profile shows about 190,000 distinct CDR3 sequences; around 19% of them were found once. The top ten constitute about 2.4% of the sample.

The V and J ends are trimmed by 3 bases and 8 bases, leaving 21 bases between them. Including cysteine and phenylalanine, the CDR3 has 16 amino acids. The sequence is cut down to CDR3 DNA, 48 bases in frame from base 1. CDR1 and CDR2 are read off the germline V gene as SGHRS and YFSETQ. Comments on this clonotype: This receptor's antigen is unknown. Within one base of it there is no much larger clone, and no base qualities were kept.

Input material: PBMCs or a T cell subset sorted from them (not recorded which). In this chain, TRBV5-1 is recombined with TRBJ2-1; the D segment could be TRBD2, given 7 matching bases. The receptor was derived from an adult woman who had mild COVID-19 (a few samples of this study predate the infection). The sample titles of this study are shuffled in the database, so cell type and time point are left out; the donor was told from shared clones. The CDR3 sequence is CASSSLPGGARYEQFF. The DNA is TGCGCCAGCAGCTCACTCCCTGGGGGGGCGCGTTATGAGCAGTTCTTC.